This T cell receptor (beta chain) originates from a study of regulatory T cells in long-lasting Graves disease. This clonotype was seen only a few times. As to time point: newly diagnosed GD, antithyroid drugs for less than 3 months. From RNA extracted from PBMCs, the TCR library was made. Arm-PCR of CDR3 regions with iRepertoire HTBI primers generated TCR beta libraries. TCRdb re-analysed the multiplex PCR reads in MiXCR, keeping a single row per CDR3 protein. The sample has a few hundred thousand distinct CDR3 sequences, 20% seen once. Sample: peripheral blood mononuclear cells (PBMCs), taken at new diagnosis, from a patient treated with antithyroid drugs. This receptor was obtained from a female donor with Graves disease.

This chain's CDR3 is CASGLAWNEQFF. CDR3 nucleotides: TGTGCCAGCGGACTAGCGTGGAATGAGCAGTTCTTC. The chain couples TRBV9 to TRBJ2-1, with 9 bases matching TRBD2. The CDR3 is 12 amino acids. V shed 7 bases, J shed 7 bases, and the junction held 3 bases outside the gene matches. The germline gives CDR1 SGDLS, CDR2 YYNGEE.